These T cell receptor beta chains were read from a single sample in a study of shared clonotypes between healthy human individuals. The method was immunoSEQ multiplex PCR; TCRdb's version includes in-frame clones alone and lacks a portion of them. The table lists about half a million clones, roughly 80% of them singletons. Sequenced sample: PBMCs. The receptors here all came from a woman in her thirties or forties in good health. Some clones in this sample may be carry-over from other donors' samples. CDR3s include the opening cysteine and the closing phenylalanine or tryptophan. The D gene is left open where the match is weak. Size values are once, few and many counts, or a class for expanded clones, and some rows have none.

j_call v_call clone_size d_call cdr3_aa cdr3_nt
TRBJ1-2 TRBV10-3 - TRBD1 CAITPDRGRFYGYTF TGTGCCATCACTCCGGACAGGGGAAGATTCTATGGCTACACCTTC
TRBJ2-1 TRBV9 - - CASSPAGQRSYNEQFF TGTGCCAGCAGCCCGGCGGGCCAGCGGTCCTACAATGAGCAGTTCTTC
TRBJ2-5 TRBV28 - - CASRGLASQETQYF TGTGCCAGCAGGGGGCTAGCTTCCCAAGAGACCCAGTACTTC
TRBJ1-2 TRBV28 - TRBD1 CASRSTGGYGYTF TGTGCCAGCAGGTCGACAGGGGGCTATGGCTACACCTTC
TRBJ2-3 TRBV10-3 - - CAISEFGDTQYF TGTGCCATCAGTGAGTTCGGGGATACGCAGTATTTT
TRBJ1-2 TRBV19 once TRBD1 CASTQQGADYGYTF TGTGCCAGTACCCAACAGGGGGCGGACTATGGCTACACCTTC
TRBJ2-1 TRBV6-1 many TRBD2 CASSDEAGEYNEQFF TGTGCCAGCAGTGATGAAGCGGGAGAGTACAATGAGCAGTTCTTC
TRBJ1-2 TRBV7-2 - - CASSLRGGSNYGYTF TGTGCCAGCAGCCTGCGGGGGGGTTCTAACTATGGCTACACCTTC
TRBJ2-7 TRBV2 - TRBD1 CASRRDRDYEQYF TGTGCCAGCAGGCGGGACAGGGACTACGAGCAGTACTTC
TRBJ1-4 TRBV5-1 - - CASSLRTGGNEKLFF TGCGCCAGCAGCTTGCGGACGGGAGGGAATGAAAAACTGTTTTTT
TRBJ2-1 TRBV7-9 - TRBD2 CASSPGLAGADEQFF TGTGCCAGCAGTCCCGGACTAGCGGGAGCCGATGAGCAGTTCTTC
TRBJ1-1 TRBV9 - - CASSVAVTNTEAFF TGTGCCAGCAGCGTAGCGGTGACGAACACTGAAGCTTTCTTT
TRBJ1-5 TRBV4-2 - TRBD1 CASSQGDSYYSNQPQHF TGTGCCAGCAGCCAAGGGGACAGCTACTATAGCAATCAGCCCCAGCATTTT
TRBJ2-7 TRBV7-8 - TRBD2 CASSLQLAGGYEQYF TGTGCCAGCAGCTTACAACTAGCGGGAGGTTACGAGCAGTACTTC
TRBJ2-7 TRBV6-6 - - CASSFRDTYEQYF TGTGCCAGCAGTTTTAGGGATACCTACGAGCAGTACTTC
TRBJ2-1 TRBV6-1 once TRBD1 CASSEEARGTGGYNEQFF TGTGCCAGCAGTGAAGAGGCTCGGGGAACAGGGGGATACAATGAGCAGTTCTTC
TRBJ1-1 TRBV10-3 - - CAISGGEGNTEAFF TGTGCCATCAGTGGCGGGGAAGGCAACACTGAAGCTTTCTTT
TRBJ2-1 TRBV5-1 - TRBD2 CASTLEGSGSGNEQFF TGCGCCAGCACCCTGGAGGGTAGCGGGAGCGGCAATGAGCAGTTCTTC
TRBJ1-5 TRBV18 few TRBD1 CASSPRTGDQPQHF TGTGCCAGCTCACCAAGGACAGGGGATCAGCCCCAGCATTTT
TRBJ2-7 TRBV28 - TRBD2 CASTTGLAGFYEQYF TGTGCCAGCACCACAGGACTAGCGGGATTTTACGAGCAGTACTTC
TRBJ2-1 TRBV13 - TRBD2 CASRSGLAGDEQFF TGTGCCAGCAGATCGGGACTAGCGGGAGATGAGCAGTTCTTC
TRBJ1-3 TRBV18 - - CASHTGTDWNTIYF TGTGCCAGTCATACCGGGACGGACTGGAACACCATATATTTT
TRBJ2-6 TRBV6-5 - - CASTPLSPGANVLTF TGTGCCAGCACTCCACTCTCTCCTGGGGCCAACGTCCTGACTTTC
TRBJ2-7 TRBV6-1 - TRBD1 CASRDRRYEQYF TGTGCCAGCAGGGACAGGCGCTACGAGCAGTACTTC
TRBJ2-3 TRBV14 many TRBD2 CASSHRPTSGRGDTQYF TGTGCCAGCAGCCACCGCCCTACCAGCGGGAGAGGAGATACGCAGTATTTT
TRBJ2-3 TRBV18 few - CASSSGTTGDTQYF TGTGCCAGCTCCTCCGGGACGACTGGAGATACGCAGTATTTT
TRBJ2-2 TRBV5-4 - - CASSLRRSNTGELFF TGTGCCAGCAGCTTGCGGCGGAGTAACACCGGGGAGCTGTTTTTT
TRBJ1-2 TRBV11-1 many - CASSFTGANYGYTF TGTGCCAGCAGCTTTACAGGAGCTAACTATGGCTACACCTTC
TRBJ2-4 TRBV7-2 - - CASSLGALAKNIQYF TGTGCCAGCAGCCTAGGGGCTCTAGCCAAAAACATTCAGTACTTC
TRBJ2-2 TRBV19 - - CASSTQRDITGELFF TGTGCCAGTAGTACCCAGCGGGACATCACCGGGGAGCTGTTTTTT
TRBJ2-3 TRBV6-4 - TRBD2 CASKRTSGSFDTQYF TGTGCCAGCAAACGGACTAGCGGGAGTTTTGATACGCAGTATTTT
TRBJ2-3 TRBV5-4 many TRBD2 CASSYLAGGADTQYF TGTGCCAGCAGCTATCTAGCGGGAGGGGCAGATACGCAGTATTTT
TRBJ1-2 TRBV28 - - CASRTGDYGYTF TGTGCCAGCAGGACAGGCGACTATGGCTACACCTTC
TRBJ2-7 TRBV15 few - CATALNRNYEQYF TGTGCCACCGCACTTAATAGGAACTACGAGCAGTACTTC
TRBJ2-3 TRBV30 - - CACPARSTDTQYF TGTGCCTGTCCCGCCCGGAGCACAGATACGCAGTATTTT
TRBJ2-7 TRBV7-5 - - CVRSGTSGTGTYEQYF TGTGTCAGAAGCGGCACCTCCGGGACAGGCACCTACGAGCAGTACTTC
TRBJ1-2 TRBV27 - TRBD1 CASRAGTGKETNYGYTF TGTGCCAGCAGAGCAGGGACAGGGAAGGAGACTAACTATGGCTACACCTTC
TRBJ1-2 TRBV7-9 - - CASTLLTREGPLLSYGYTF TGTGCCAGCACCCTATTAACTCGAGAGGGACCGCTTCTCTCCTATGGCTACACCTTC
TRBJ2-2 TRBV6-5 - - CASRNILSGELFF TGTGCCAGCAGAAACATCTTATCTGGGGAGCTGTTTTTT
TRBJ2-7 TRBV7-9 - TRBD2 CASRASGSYEQYF TGTGCCAGCAGGGCTAGCGGTTCCTACGAGCAGTACTTC